The text below deals with one TCR beta chain. The repertoire was sequenced with immunoSEQ multiplex PCR; TCRdb's copy has only in-frame clones and lacks some. Among 170,000 or so clones listed, around 80% were seen once. This specimen comes from a study of blood T cell repertoires in COVID-19. Study information: Both acute and convalescent COVID-19 samples were obtained from the United States, Italy and Spain.

The clonotype was recovered from a man in his 70s with active or convalescent COVID-19. The sequenced sample was peripheral blood.

This CDR3 is CASSKASRAPFEGYTF. For the CDR3, the DNA is TGTGCCAGCAGCAAAGCCAGCAGGGCCCCTTTTGAGGGCTACACCTTC. V usage is TRBV21-1 and J usage is TRBJ1-2; TRBD1, the D gene given by the table, was not confirmed from the DNA. TRBV21-1 is classified as a pseudogene. The CDR3 covers 16 residues.